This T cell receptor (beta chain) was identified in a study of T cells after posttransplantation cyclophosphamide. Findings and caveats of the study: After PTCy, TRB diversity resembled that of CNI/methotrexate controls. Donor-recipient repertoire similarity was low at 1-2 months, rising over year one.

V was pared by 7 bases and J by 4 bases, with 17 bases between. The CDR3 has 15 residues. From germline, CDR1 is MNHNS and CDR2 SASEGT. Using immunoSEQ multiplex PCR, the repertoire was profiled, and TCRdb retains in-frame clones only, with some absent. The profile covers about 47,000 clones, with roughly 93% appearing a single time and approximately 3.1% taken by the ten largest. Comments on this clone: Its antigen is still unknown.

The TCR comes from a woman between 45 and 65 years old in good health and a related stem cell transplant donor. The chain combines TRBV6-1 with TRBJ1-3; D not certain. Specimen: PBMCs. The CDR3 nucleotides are TGTGCCAGCACCGAAGACGTAGCGGGCGGAAACACCATATATTTT. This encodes CASTEDVAGGNTIYF.